The source of this TCR beta chain is a study of PD-1 blockade in classical Hodgkin lymphoma. On the study more broadly: Nivolumab was administered to patients intravenously at 3 mg/kg every 2 weeks.

The method was immunoSEQ multiplex PCR; TCRdb's version includes in-frame clones alone and lacks a portion of them. Among roughly 20,000 clones, about 68% were seen once, and the ten largest hold 20% to 25%. V shed 4 bases and J 5 bases; nucleotides not matched to a gene: 10. Germline V lookup: CDR1 MGHDK, CDR2 SYGVNS. There are 15 residues in the CDR3. All patients experienced relapse after autologous stem cell transplantation, and brentuximab vedotin exposure was variable. The sequence was collected from a human donor with classical Hodgkin lymphoma. The chain joins TRBV25-1 to TRBJ2-5; 7 nucleotides align to TRBD1. Sequenced here: peripheral blood mononuclear cells (PBMCs), sampled at baseline. The CDR3 DNA reads TGTGCCAGCAGTGGTTTAGACAGGGAGTGGGAGACCCAGTACTTC. It is translated as CASSGLDREWETQYF.